This is a list of T cell receptor beta chains from one sample in a study of T cell repertoires in cytomegalovirus infection. TCRdb fed the reads into MiXCR, producing one record per CDR3 protein. Among around 710,000 distinct CDR3 sequences listed, 25% to 30% were seen once. Their antigens remain unidentified. The source material was cultured CD8+ T cells from PBMCs, sampled from culture after CMV antigen stimulation. Receptor source: a human donor in good health (CMV status not recorded). Some clones in this sample may be carry-over from other donors' samples. Each CDR3 is given with its conserved first and last residue. A D gene is named only where the DNA matches it firmly. The size entry is marked missing in some rows and otherwise reads once, few, many or a size class.

TRBV6-6	TRBJ2-5	NA	NA	14	CASNPGHLRETQYF	TGTGCCAGCAATCCGGGACATTTACGAGAGACCCAGTACTTC
TRBV7-9	TRBJ2-1	NA	many	15	CASSLTGTSYNEQFF	TGTGCCAGCAGCTTGACCGGGACAAGCTACAATGAGCAGTTCTTC
TRBV7-6	TRBJ1-4	NA	many	14	CASSPAATNEKLFF	TGTGCCAGCAGCCCCGCAGCAACTAATGAAAAACTGTTTTTT
TRBV12-3/TRBV12-4	TRBJ1-1	NA	NA	13	CASSRRPPSEAFF	TGTGCCAGCAGTCGAAGACCCCCTTCTGAAGCTTTCTTT
TRBV27	TRBJ1-5	NA	NA	14	CASTNPGVNQPQDF	TGTGCCAGCACCAACCCCGGTGTTAATCAGCCCCAGGATTTT
TRBV7-2	TRBJ2-1	TRBD2	NA	14	CASSFSSGGGEQFF	TGTGCCAGCAGCTTTTCTAGCGGGGGGGGTGAGCAGTTCTTC
TRBV29-1	TRBJ1-1	NA	NA	14	CSVESLDETTEAFF	TGCAGCGTTGAATCCCTGGACGAGACCACTGAAGCTTTCTTT
TRBV5-3	TRBJ2-2	TRBD1	NA	16	CARSDRTGENTGELFF	TGTGCCAGAAGCGACCGGACAGGGGAGAACACCGGGGAGCTGTTTTTT
TRBV9	TRBJ2-7	TRBD2	few	17	CASSKKRRGTRPYEQYF	TGTGCCAGCAGTAAGAAAAGACGGGGGACTAGGCCCTACGAGCAGTACTTC
TRBV27	TRBJ2-5	NA	NA	14	CASSLRTSGETQYF	TGTGCCAGCAGCCTAAGGACTTCAGGGGAGACCCAGTACTTC
TRBV29-1	TRBJ2-7	NA	NA	13	CSVAGDVSYEQYF	TGCAGCGTTGCCGGGGACGTCTCCTACGAGCAGTACTTC
TRBV29-1	TRBJ2-7	NA	few	13	CSVAWGASYEQYF	TGCAGCGTTGCTTGGGGAGCCTCCTACGAGCAGTACTTC
TRBV20-1	TRBJ1-1	NA	few	15	CSARDPERGYTEAFF	TGCAGTGCTAGAGATCCGGAAAGGGGGTACACTGAAGCTTTCTTT
TRBV6-5	TRBJ2-7	NA	NA	14	CASSHPSQGREQYF	TGTGCCAGCAGTCACCCCTCACAGGGCAGGGAGCAGTACTTC
TRBV7-6	TRBJ2-2	NA	NA	16	CASSLPFGGAGGELFF	TGTGCCAGCAGCTTGCCTTTCGGGGGCGCAGGCGGGGAGCTGTTTTTT
TRBV9	TRBJ1-3	NA	NA	14	CASSVADSGNTIYF	TGTGCCAGCAGCGTAGCGGACTCTGGAAACACCATATATTTT
TRBV7-4	TRBJ2-3	TRBD1	few	16	CASSILGQGSTDTQYF	TGTGCCAGCAGCATTCTGGGACAGGGATCCACAGATACGCAGTATTTT
TRBV7-6	TRBJ1-5	TRBD1	NA	16	CASSLNAGGRFQPQHF	TGTGCCAGCAGCTTGAATGCAGGGGGCCGATTTCAGCCCCAGCATTTT
TRBV24-1	TRBJ2-1	NA	NA	15	CATSDQGLGGNEQFF	TGTGCCACCAGTGATCAGGGGCTAGGGGGCAATGAGCAGTTCTTC
TRBV10-3	TRBJ2-5	NA	NA	14	CAISEGRREETQYF	TGTGCCATCAGTGAAGGTCGTAGGGAGGAGACCCAGTACTTC
TRBV5-1	TRBJ1-5	TRBD1	NA	15	CASSPWTGNDQPQHF	TGCGCCAGCAGCCCATGGACAGGGAATGATCAGCCCCAGCATTTT
TRBV27	TRBJ1-2	TRBD1	NA	14	CASSFGTGTYGYTF	TGTGCCAGCAGTTTTGGGACAGGGACCTATGGCTACACCTTC
TRBV7-8	TRBJ2-3	NA	NA	13	CASRGYTTDTQYF	TGTGCCAGCAGAGGTTATACGACAGATACGCAGTATTTT
TRBV4-1	TRBJ2-3	NA	few	14	CASSQDSQGDTQYF	TGCGCCAGCAGCCAAGATTCTCAAGGGGATACGCAGTATTTT
TRBV19	TRBJ2-4	NA	few	15	CASSISLGGKNIQYF	TGTGCCAGTAGTATCTCCTTGGGGGGAAAAAACATTCAGTACTTC
TRBV6-5	TRBJ2-1	NA	few	15	CASSARQTYYNEQFF	TGTGCCAGCAGTGCGCGACAGACTTACTACAATGAGCAGTTCTTC
TRBV7-9	TRBJ2-1	NA	many	17	CASRPTVRGPPRDEQFF	TGTGCCAGCAGACCAACTGTTCGGGGGCCACCCCGGGATGAGCAGTTCTTC
TRBV28	TRBJ2-5	NA	few	13	CASSSTGQETQYF	TGTGCCAGCAGTTCGACAGGACAAGAGACCCAGTACTTC
TRBV7-9	TRBJ1-2	TRBD1	NA	18	CASSPANRDREANYGYTF	TGTGCCAGCAGCCCAGCTAACCGGGACAGGGAAGCTAACTATGGCTACACCTTC
TRBV19	TRBJ1-5	NA	NA	16	CASSMAGGYSNQPQHF	TGTGCCAGTAGTATGGCCGGGGGTTATAGCAATCAGCCCCAGCATTTT
TRBV10-3	TRBJ2-7	NA	few	17	CAISNPWRGSLPYEQYF	TGTGCCATCAGTAATCCCTGGCGGGGATCACTCCCCTACGAGCAGTACTTC
TRBV14	TRBJ2-1	NA	few	14	CASSQKRAKNEQFF	TGTGCCAGCAGCCAAAAGCGGGCCAAAAATGAGCAGTTCTTC
TRBV25-1	TRBJ1-2	NA	few	12	CASSADPWRYTF	TGTGCCAGCAGTGCAGACCCATGGCGCTACACCTTC
TRBV5-1	TRBJ2-1	TRBD2	NA	17	CASSRVASGGLYNEQFF	TGCGCCAGCAGCCGGGTGGCTAGCGGGGGACTCTACAATGAGCAGTTCTTC
TRBV6-6	TRBJ1-1	NA	NA	15	CASSYSFEIRVEAFF	TGTGCCAGCAGTTACTCGTTTGAGATAAGAGTTGAAGCTTTCTTT
TRBV6-1	TRBJ1-2	NA	many	11	CASIEGYGYTF	TGTGCCAGCATAGAGGGCTATGGCTACACCTTC
TRBV24-1	TRBJ1-1	NA	once	13	CATSDLMGGEAFF	TGTGCCACCAGTGATTTGATGGGAGGAGAAGCTTTCTTT
TRBV19	TRBJ2-7	NA	NA	14	CASSIRTVPEEQYF	TGTGCCAGTAGTATTAGGACAGTTCCTGAAGAGCAGTACTTC
TRBV6-5	TRBJ2-5	NA	few	13	CASSYPGMETQYF	TGTGCCAGCAGTTACCCTGGGATGGAGACCCAGTACTTC
TRBV7-2	TRBJ2-1	TRBD2	many	13	CASSSPGGDEQFF	TGTGCCAGCAGCTCTCCGGGGGGGGATGAGCAGTTCTTC
TRBV6-5	TRBJ2-1	TRBD1	few	18	CASSYSPYPGQGYNEQFF	TGTGCCAGCAGTTACTCGCCCTACCCGGGACAGGGGTACAATGAGCAGTTCTTC
TRBV14	TRBJ1-4	TRBD1	NA	14	CASRIGTGGGKLFF	TGTGCCAGCAGAATCGGGACAGGGGGTGGAAAACTGTTTTTT
TRBV20-1	TRBJ2-2	NA	once	15	CSAYEGGTNTGELFF	TGCAGTGCTTACGAAGGGGGGACTAACACCGGGGAGCTGTTTTTT
TRBV7-2	TRBJ2-1	TRBD1	NA	15	CASAWRATGTYEQFF	TGTGCCAGCGCCTGGCGGGCGACAGGGACCTACGAGCAGTTCTTC
TRBV29-1	TRBJ2-1	TRBD2	NA	15	CSVEERAGADNEQFF	TGCAGCGTTGAAGAGAGAGCGGGGGCGGACAATGAGCAGTTCTTC
TRBV4-1	TRBJ2-5	NA	once	15	CASSQRLRGGETQYF	TGCGCCAGCAGCCAACGCCTCCGGGGCGGGGAGACCCAGTACTTC
TRBV4-1	TRBJ1-2	NA	few	15	CASSQEAGANYGYTF	TGCGCCAGCAGCCAAGAGGCAGGGGCTAACTATGGCTACACCTTC
TRBV5-1	TRBJ2-1	TRBD2	NA	15	CASSWETSGGNEQFF	TGCGCCAGCAGCTGGGAGACTAGCGGGGGAAATGAGCAGTTCTTC
TRBV7-9	TRBJ2-1	NA	NA	14	CASSKPLTSNEQFF	TGTGCCAGCAGCAAACCCCTAACTAGCAATGAGCAGTTCTTC
TRBV6-6	TRBJ2-5	TRBD1	NA	17	CASSSEKTGSMRETQYF	TGTGCCAGCAGTTCGGAAAAGACAGGGTCGATGAGAGAGACCCAGTACTTC
TRBV5-5	TRBJ2-5	TRBD2	many	17	CASSSGLSGGIEETQYF	TGTGCCAGCAGCTCCGGGCTCAGCGGGGGTATTGAAGAGACCCAGTACTTC
TRBV12-3/TRBV12-4	TRBJ2-3	TRBD1	NA	15	CASRINRGRTDTQYF	TGTGCCAGCAGGATAAACAGGGGGCGAACAGATACGCAGTATTTT
TRBV5-8	TRBJ2-7	NA	NA	13	CASSPRGRGEQYF	TGTGCCAGCAGCCCCAGGGGGAGGGGCGAGCAGTACTTC
TRBV6-1	TRBJ1-5	NA	once	14	CASTGPHFNQPQHF	TGTGCCAGCACCGGGCCGCACTTCAATCAGCCCCAGCATTTT
TRBV7-9	TRBJ2-1	NA	NA	13	CASSQTGYNEQFF	TGTGCCAGCAGCCAGACAGGCTACAATGAGCAGTTCTTC
TRBV9	TRBJ1-1	NA	few	11	CASSVATEAFF	TGTGCCAGCAGCGTAGCCACTGAAGCTTTCTTT
TRBV12-3/TRBV12-4	TRBJ1-2	NA	few	13	CASSPGLRKGYTF	TGTGCCAGCAGTCCGGGACTGAGGAAAGGCTACACCTTC